The rows below give T cell receptor beta chains drawn from one sample of a study of blood T cell repertoires in COVID-19. The table came from immunoSEQ multiplex PCR; TCRdb's copy has only in-frame clones and leaves some out. Seen here are a few hundred thousand clones, roughly 88% observed once, and the top ten hold over 12%. The sample was PBMCs or T cells enriched from blood (not recorded which). The origin of the receptors is a woman aged 45-65 years with acute COVID-19. CDR3s include the opening cysteine and the closing phenylalanine or tryptophan. Each record gives: D gene, J gene, V gene, CDR3 protein. A D gene is named only where the DNA matches it firmly.

D: -
J: TRBJ2-7
V: TRBV7-6
CDR3: CASSLGRAEDPYEQYF

D: TRBD2
J: TRBJ2-7
V: TRBV5-1
CDR3: CASRIGTSGSSAGEQYF

D: -
J: TRBJ1-4
V: TRBV7-8
CDR3: CASSSGRVASLEKLFF

D: -
J: TRBJ1-3
V: TRBV30
CDR3: CAWSIGGSGNTIYF

D: TRBD1
J: TRBJ2-1
V: TRBV11-3
CDR3: CASSLGQGAGNEQFF

D: TRBD1
J: TRBJ2-2
V: TRBV7-3
CDR3: CASSPTGGLTGELFF

D: TRBD1
J: TRBJ1-5
V: TRBV5-4
CDR3: CASSLQGINQPQHF

D: TRBD2
J: TRBJ2-1
V: TRBV29-1
CDR3: CSVKRGNNEQFF

D: -
J: TRBJ1-1
V: TRBV4-1
CDR3: CASSQDSGNTEAFF

D: TRBD2
J: TRBJ2-7
V: TRBV6-5
CDR3: CASSYSRTSNYEQYF

D: TRBD2
J: TRBJ2-7
V: TRBV4-3
CDR3: CASSQASGSSYEQYF

D: TRBD2
J: TRBJ2-1
V: TRBV7-8
CDR3: CASSLARGGRGNEQFF

D: -
J: TRBJ2-7
V: TRBV7-2
CDR3: CASSLAGGDEQYF

D: -
J: TRBJ2-7
V: TRBV4-1
CDR3: CASSGAFPQSYEQYF

D: -
J: TRBJ2-2
V: TRBV5-1
CDR3: CASSQRGTGELFF

D: -
J: TRBJ1-3
V: TRBV7-8
CDR3: CASSLAQGGNTIYF

D: -
J: TRBJ2-2
V: TRBV7-9
CDR3: CASSENEELFF

D: -
J: TRBJ1-2
V: TRBV6-5
CDR3: CASSTGGGYTF

D: -
J: TRBJ2-5
V: TRBV7-9
CDR3: CASSGRRREETQYF

D: TRBD1
J: TRBJ2-5
V: TRBV9
CDR3: CASSPDPYGQEYF

D: TRBD2
J: TRBJ2-7
V: TRBV6-2/TRBV6-3
CDR3: CASSYRQTSGTYEQYF

D: -
J: TRBJ1-2
V: TRBV3-1/TRBV3-2
CDR3: CASSGGSNYGYTF

D: TRBD2
J: TRBJ2-7
V: TRBV28
CDR3: CASSPPGGRAYEQYF

D: TRBD2
J: TRBJ2-7
V: TRBV7-2
CDR3: CASSLDLAVFYEQYF

D: TRBD2
J: TRBJ2-7
V: TRBV6-5
CDR3: CASGLAAYEQYF

D: TRBD1
J: TRBJ1-2
V: TRBV9
CDR3: CASSVDDRGETPLGYGYTF

D: TRBD1
J: TRBJ2-3
V: TRBV3-1/TRBV3-2
CDR3: CASSLNLRGDRAADTQYF

D: TRBD2
J: TRBJ2-1
V: TRBV9
CDR3: CASSVVWRESDEQFF

D: TRBD1
J: TRBJ2-7
V: TRBV7-2
CDR3: CASTSDRGLGEQYF

D: -
J: TRBJ1-2
V: TRBV6-5
CDR3: CASSNVGTVMGYTF

D: TRBD1
J: TRBJ2-1
V: TRBV6-5
CDR3: CASSYPDREQFF

D: -
J: TRBJ1-1
V: TRBV4-1
CDR3: CASSLGRATLGAFF

D: -
J: TRBJ2-7
V: TRBV18
CDR3: CASSPQDTYEQYF

D: TRBD2
J: TRBJ2-1
V: TRBV7-3
CDR3: CASSRTSGRDNEQFF

D: -
J: TRBJ2-6
V: TRBV5-1
CDR3: CASSVEGTGANVLTF

D: TRBD1
J: TRBJ2-1
V: TRBV10-3
CDR3: CAISKGQGANEQFF

D: -
J: TRBJ1-1
V: TRBV7-3
CDR3: CASSFPGGGTEAFF

D: -
J: TRBJ2-1
V: TRBV9
CDR3: CASSVSMGEAGNEQFF

D: TRBD1
J: TRBJ2-3
V: TRBV15
CDR3: CATSSVSGQGWGTQYF

D: -
J: TRBJ1-1
V: TRBV28
CDR3: CASSFWSQEAFF